The entry that follows covers one T cell receptor beta chain sequence. These data are taken from a study of metastatic and nonmetastatic thyroid tumors. Treatment of any kind had been given to no patient before thyroid surgery. TCRdb reanalyzed the PCR reads with MiXCR. The sample records roughly 40,000 clones, approximately 20% being singletons. Germline V gene sequence: CDR1 MNHNS, CDR2 SASEGT. With V trimmed by 2 bases and J by 0 bases, 9 bases remained unmatched. The CDR3 length is 18 residues. This sequence originates from a female donor with papillary thyroid cancer or a benign thyroid nodule (not recorded which). Some clones in this sample may be carry-over from other donors' samples. The material sequenced was tumor tissue. The chain employs TRBV6-1 and TRBJ1-4; 7 nucleotides agree with TRBD1. The chain's CDR3 is CASSESLQGSSTNEKLFF. The CDR3 DNA reads TGTGCCAGCAGTGAATCCCTACAGGGGAGCTCAACTAATGAAAAACTGTTTTTT.